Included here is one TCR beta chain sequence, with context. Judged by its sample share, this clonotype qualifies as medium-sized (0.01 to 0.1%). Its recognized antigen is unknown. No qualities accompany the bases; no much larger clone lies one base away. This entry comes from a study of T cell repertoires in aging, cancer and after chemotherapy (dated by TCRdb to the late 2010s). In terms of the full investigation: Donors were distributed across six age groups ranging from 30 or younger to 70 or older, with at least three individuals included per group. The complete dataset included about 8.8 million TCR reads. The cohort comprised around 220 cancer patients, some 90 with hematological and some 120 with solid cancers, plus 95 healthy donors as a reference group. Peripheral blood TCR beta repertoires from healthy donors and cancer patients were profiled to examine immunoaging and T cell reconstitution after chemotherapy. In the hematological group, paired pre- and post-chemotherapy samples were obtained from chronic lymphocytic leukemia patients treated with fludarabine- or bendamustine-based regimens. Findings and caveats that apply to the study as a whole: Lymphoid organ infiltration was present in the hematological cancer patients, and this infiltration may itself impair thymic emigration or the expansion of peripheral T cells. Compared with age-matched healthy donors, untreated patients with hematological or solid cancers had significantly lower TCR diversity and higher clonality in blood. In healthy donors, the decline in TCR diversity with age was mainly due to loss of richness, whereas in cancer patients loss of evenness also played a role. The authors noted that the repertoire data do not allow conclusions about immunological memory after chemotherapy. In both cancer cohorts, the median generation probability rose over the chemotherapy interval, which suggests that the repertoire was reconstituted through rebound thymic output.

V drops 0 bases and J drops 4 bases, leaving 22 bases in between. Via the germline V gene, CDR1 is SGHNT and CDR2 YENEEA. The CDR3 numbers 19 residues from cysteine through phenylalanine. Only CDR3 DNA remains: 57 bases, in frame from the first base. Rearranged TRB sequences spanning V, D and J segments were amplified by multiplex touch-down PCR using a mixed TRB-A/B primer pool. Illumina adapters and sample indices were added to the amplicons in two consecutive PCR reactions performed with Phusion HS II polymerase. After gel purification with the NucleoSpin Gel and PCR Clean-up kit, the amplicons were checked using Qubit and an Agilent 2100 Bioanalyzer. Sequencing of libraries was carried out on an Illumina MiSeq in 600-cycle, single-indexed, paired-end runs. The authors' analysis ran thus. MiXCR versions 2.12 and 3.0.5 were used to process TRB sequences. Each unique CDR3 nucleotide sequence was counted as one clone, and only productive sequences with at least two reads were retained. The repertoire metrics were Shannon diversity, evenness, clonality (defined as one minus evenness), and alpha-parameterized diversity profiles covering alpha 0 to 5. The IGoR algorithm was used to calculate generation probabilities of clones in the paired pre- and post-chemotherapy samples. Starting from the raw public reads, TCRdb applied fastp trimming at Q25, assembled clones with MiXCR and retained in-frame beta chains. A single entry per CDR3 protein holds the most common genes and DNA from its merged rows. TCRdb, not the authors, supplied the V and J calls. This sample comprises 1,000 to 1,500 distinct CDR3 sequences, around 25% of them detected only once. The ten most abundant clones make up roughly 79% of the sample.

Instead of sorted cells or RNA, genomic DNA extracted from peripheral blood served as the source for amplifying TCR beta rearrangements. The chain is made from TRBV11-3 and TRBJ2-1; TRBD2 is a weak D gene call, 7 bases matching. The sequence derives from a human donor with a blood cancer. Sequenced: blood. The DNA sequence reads TGTGCCAGCAGCTTAGATGGTGGGAGGCGGGGGCGCGGGTACAATGAGCAGTTCTTC. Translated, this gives CASSLDGGRRGRGYNEQFF.